These T cell receptor beta chains were read from a single sample in a study of shared clonotypes between healthy human individuals. TCRdb keeps only in-frame clones here, not all; method: immunoSEQ multiplex PCR. This table has more than 2,000,000 clones, roughly 92% appearing once. The sample was naive CD4+ T cells sorted from blood. These receptors originate from a man aged 18-30 years in good health. Both conserved end residues are part of each CDR3. A D gene is named only where the DNA matches it firmly. The size field is filled for only some rows; it gives once, few, many or a size class.

>.|TRBJ1-1|TRBV25-1|.
TGTGCCAGCAGTGAAGGAGGCAGCTTGAACACTGAAGCTTTCTTT
CASSEGGSLNTEAFF
>.|TRBJ2-1|TRBV10-3|once
TGTGCCATCAGTGAGTCCTCAGTTTCCAATGAGCAGTTCTTC
CAISESSVSNEQFF
>TRBD1|TRBJ2-5|TRBV29-1|.
TGCAGCGCCAGGACAGGGGGTCGAGAGACCCAGTACTTC
CSARTGGRETQYF
>.|TRBJ2-3|TRBV5-4|.
TGTGCCAGCAGCTTGGCCGATAGGGTCACAGATACGCAGTATTTT
CASSLADRVTDTQYF
>.|TRBJ2-7|TRBV7-2|.
TGTGCCAGCAGCTTGAACTCCTACGAGCAGTACTTC
CASSLNSYEQYF
>TRBD1|TRBJ2-2|TRBV2|.
TGTGCCAGCAAAAGGGGGACAGGTAACACCGGGGAGCTGTTTTTT
CASKRGTGNTGELFF
>.|TRBJ2-6|TRBV30|few
TGTGCCTGGAGCTACAGCCCTGGGGCCAACGTCCTGACTTTC
CAWSYSPGANVLTF
>TRBD1|TRBJ2-7|TRBV28|.
TGTGCCAGCAGTGGACAGGGGTTGCTCGAGCAGTACTTC
CASSGQGLLEQYF
>.|TRBJ1-1|TRBV10-3|.
TGTGCCATCACAGAAACAATGAACACTGAAGCTTTCTTT
CAITETMNTEAFF
>.|TRBJ2-3|TRBV6-5|once
TGTGCCAGCAGTTTGTCGAGGCTCTCGGATACGCAGTATTTT
CASSLSRLSDTQYF
>.|TRBJ1-2|TRBV30|.
TGTGCCTGGAAAGCCGAAACCGCTAACTATGGCTACACCTTC
CAWKAETANYGYTF
>TRBD1|TRBJ1-2|TRBV6-6|.
TGTGCCAGCAGTAAGGACAGGACGTATGGCTACACCTTC
CASSKDRTYGYTF
>TRBD1|TRBJ1-1|TRBV19|.
TGTGCCAGTAGTCTGGGACAGGGGGCGCGGAACACTGAAGCTTTCTTT
CASSLGQGARNTEAFF
>.|TRBJ1-5|TRBV18|.
TGTGCCAGCTCACCTCGGGCCTCGGGCCCCAATCAGCCCCAGCATTTT
CASSPRASGPNQPQHF
>.|TRBJ1-3|TRBV29-1|.
TGCAGCGTTGCGCGGGGGGCGCGGAGCTCTGGAAACACCATATATTTT
CSVARGARSSGNTIYF
>.|TRBJ1-5|TRBV28|.
TGTGCCAGCAAAGTACAGGTCAATCAGCCCCAGCATTTT
CASKVQVNQPQHF
>TRBD2|TRBJ2-1|TRBV5-1|.
TGCGCCAGCAGCTTGGGACTAGCGGAGAACCTCTCGCAGTTCTTC
CASSLGLAENLSQFF
>.|TRBJ1-2|TRBV5-3|once
TGTGCCAGAAGCCCCTGGACGCGCTATGGCTACACCTTC
CARSPWTRYGYTF
>.|TRBJ1-5|TRBV7-2|.
TGTGCCAGCAGCTTAGCAGGGATAAATCAGCCCCAGCATTTT
CASSLAGINQPQHF